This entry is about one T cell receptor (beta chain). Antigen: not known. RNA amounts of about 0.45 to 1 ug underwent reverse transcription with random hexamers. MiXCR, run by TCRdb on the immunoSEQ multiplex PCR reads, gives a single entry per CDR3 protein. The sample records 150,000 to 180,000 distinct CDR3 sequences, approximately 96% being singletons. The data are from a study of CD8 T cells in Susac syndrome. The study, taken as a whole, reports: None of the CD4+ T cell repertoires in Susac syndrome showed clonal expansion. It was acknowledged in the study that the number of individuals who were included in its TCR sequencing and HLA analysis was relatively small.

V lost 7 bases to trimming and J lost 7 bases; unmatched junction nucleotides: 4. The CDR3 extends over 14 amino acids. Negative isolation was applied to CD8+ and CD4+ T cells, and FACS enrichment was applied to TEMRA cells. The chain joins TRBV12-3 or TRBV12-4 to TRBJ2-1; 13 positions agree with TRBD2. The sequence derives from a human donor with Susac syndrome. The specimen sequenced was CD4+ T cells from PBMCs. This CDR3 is CASTRTSGGNEQFF. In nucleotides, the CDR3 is TGTGCCAGCACCCGGACTAGCGGGGGAAATGAGCAGTTCTTC.